One and the same sample provided the 27 T cell receptor beta chains below, sequenced in a study of radiotherapy plus CTLA-4 blockade in lung cancer. Assay: immunoSEQ multiplex PCR; the TCRdb copy retains only in-frame clones and omits some. The sample shows 100,000 to 150,000 clones, 80% to 90% of them seen only once. The sequencing used peripheral blood, collected from a patient treated with radiotherapy plus ipilimumab. The receptors stem from a human donor with non-small cell lung cancer that progressed on radiotherapy plus ipilimumab.

The J gene is TRBJ2-1, the V gene TRBV6-5; the D is unclear. Deletions cut 6 bases from V and 8 bases from J, with 20 bases between. The germline gives CDR1 MNHEY, CDR2 SVGAGI. The CDR3 sequence is 15 residues long. As DNA, the CDR3 is TGTGCCAGCAGCGCAACCTCGGGCCGCAGTTATGAGCAGTTCTTC. Translated, it gives CASSATSGRSYEQFF.

The V gene is TRBV29-1, the J gene TRBJ1-5; D gene ambiguous. The V end was cut by 4 bases, the J end by 0 bases, with 7 bases between. Germline assignment: CDR1 SQVTM and CDR2 ANQGSEA. The CDR3 has 13 amino acids. The CDR3 region is CSVGEGSNQPQHF. In DNA, the CDR3 is TGCAGCGTTGGAGAGGGTAGCAATCAGCCCCAGCATTTT.

The J gene is TRBJ1-1, the V gene TRBV18; unclear D gene. The V end was cut by 2 bases, the J end by 11 bases, with 18 bases between. The CDR3 has 14 amino acids. Germline CDR1 KGHSH, CDR2 LQKENI. The CDR3 loop reads CASSPAPSQARAFF. Written as DNA, the CDR3 is TGTGCCAGCTCACCAGCTCCATCCCAGGCGAGGGCTTTCTTT.

V is TRBV7-8 and J is TRBJ2-1, with D uncertain. V was pared by 6 bases and J by 8 bases, with 14 bases between. Germline values: CDR1 SGHVS, CDR2 FQNEAQ. The CDR3 length is 13 residues. CDR3 DNA: TGTGCCAGCAGTCCCCCTCGATCGGATGAGCAGTTCTTC. Its translation: CASSPPRSDEQFF.

The V gene is TRBV11-3, the J gene TRBJ1-1; TRBD1 is a possible D gene (5 bases). The V end was cut by 5 bases, the J end by 4 bases, with 20 bases between. The CDR3 is 16 residues long. Germline CDR1 is SGHNT and CDR2 is YENEEA. The CDR3 here is CASSPRQKGVGTEAFF. CDR3 nucleotide sequence: TGTGCCAGCAGCCCCCGACAGAAAGGGGTGGGCACTGAAGCTTTCTTT. Complete variable domain (other parts from reference TRBV11-3 and TRBJ1-1): EAGVVQSPRYKIIEKKQPVAFWCNPISGHNTLYWYLQNLGQGPELLIRYENEEAVDDSQLPKDRFSAERLKGVDSTLKIQPAELGDSAVYLCASSPRQKGVGTEAFFGQGTRLTVV.

This rearrangement joins TRBV27 to TRBJ2-3; 10 bases line up with TRBD1. This CDR3 is 15 amino acids long. The germline V gene encodes CDR1 MNHEY and CDR2 SMNVEV (reference sequence). Trimming removed 6 bases from V and 4 bases from J; junction bases left unmatched: 7. The CDR3 DNA is TGTGCCAGCAGCCCAGGACAGGGGGTTGCAGATACGCAGTATTTT. It translates to CASSPGQGVADTQYF.

The chain has TRBV7-9 and TRBJ2-5; D is uncertain. Germline CDR1 is SEHNR and CDR2 is FQNEAQ (reference sequence). CDR3 length equals 13 residues. Trimming removed 3 bases from V and 2 bases from J, with 7 bases in between. In nucleotides, the CDR3 is TGTGCCAGCAGCTTTGAACAGCAAGAGACCCAGTACTTC. Translated: CASSFEQQETQYF.

In this sample, this clone turned up once. The gene calls are TRBV5-1 and TRBJ2-1, with 9 positions matching TRBD1. Germline assignment: CDR1 SGHRS and CDR2 YFSETQ. The CDR3 extends over 15 amino acids. The junction had 8 bases not matched to a gene; V was cut back by 2 bases and J by 8 bases. The CDR3 bases are TGCGCCAGCAGCTTTCGGGACAGGGTGATCGATGAGCAGTTCTTC. Residues: CASSFRDRVIDEQFF.

The chain links TRBV5-1 to TRBJ2-5; D is ambiguous. The germline V gene has CDR1 SGHRS and CDR2 YFSETQ. V lost 1 base and J 1 base, leaving 8 bases between the germline ends. This CDR3 has 14 amino acids. The CDR3 nucleotides read TGCGCCAGCAGCTTGCGGGCGGCCCAAGAGACCCAGTACTTC. Protein sequence: CASSLRAAQETQYF.

The rearrangement joins TRBV7-8 to TRBJ2-1, with TRBD2 matching over 12 bases. From germline, CDR1 is SGHVS and CDR2 FQNEAQ. The CDR3 length is 20 residues. V shed 1 base and J 5 bases; nucleotides not matched to a gene: 15. CDR3 in DNA: TGTGCCAGCAGCTTAGTTTCGCTAGCGGGAGGGATTGCCGCCCACAATGAGCAGTTCTTC. Translation gives CASSLVSLAGGIAAHNEQFF.

The chain links TRBV5-1 to TRBJ1-1; 9 nucleotides line up with TRBD1. The germline V gene encodes CDR1 SGHRS and CDR2 YFSETQ. The CDR3 is 13 amino acids. The V gene end was trimmed by 4 bases and the J gene end by 11 bases; junction bases not matched to a gene: 9. The CDR3 reads CASSLSTGGYAFF. For the CDR3, the DNA is TGCGCCAGCAGCCTGAGCACAGGGGGCTACGCTTTCTTT. The full variable domain, in which reference TRBV5-1 and TRBJ1-1 provide the parts outside the CDR3, is KAGVTQTPRYLIKTRGQQVTLSCSPISGHRSVSWYQQTPGQGLQFLFEYFSETQRNKGNFPGRFSGRQFSNSRSEMNVSTLELGDSALYLCASSLSTGGYAFFGQGTRLTVV.

This clone was recorded a few times. This chain joins TRBV10-3 and TRBJ2-7; D perhaps matches TRBD2 (6 bases). Germline loops: CDR1 ENHRY, CDR2 SYGVKD. V was cut by 6 bases and J by 7 bases, with 13 bases left in between. The CDR3 loop spans 12 amino acids. CDR3 coding DNA: TGTGCCATCAGGGGACTCCAAGGGGAGCAGTACTTC. Translation: CAIRGLQGEQYF.

The V call is TRBV27, the J call TRBJ2-3, with D hard to call. Trimming cost V 4 bases and J 2 bases, with 16 bases left between them. This CDR3 has 16 residues. Germline CDR1 and CDR2: MNHEY and SMNVEV (reference sequence). Here the CDR3 reads CASSSRPLAVTDTQYF. The CDR3 nucleotides read TGTGCCAGCAGTTCCCGGCCTTTGGCGGTCACAGATACGCAGTATTTT.

V is TRBV5-1 and J is TRBJ1-2; a possible D gene is TRBD1 (6 bases). Germline V gene lookup returns CDR1 SGHRS and CDR2 YFSETQ. Trimming left V 4 bases short and J 4 bases short, with 11 bases between. The CDR3 runs 13 residues. DNA of the CDR3: TGCGCCAGCAGCGCGGACAGTTCCTATGGCTACACCTTC. Translation gives CASSADSSYGYTF.

This chain links TRBV7-9 with TRBJ2-6; no clear D. V dropped 10 bases and J dropped 2 bases, with 9 bases sitting between them. The length of the CDR3 is 13 residues. Germline loops: CDR1 SEHNR, CDR2 FQNEAQ (reference sequence). In DNA, the CDR3 is TGTGCCACTAAGCCACCTGGGGCCAACGTCCTGACTTTC. This translates into CATKPPGANVLTF.

The table lists this clone with a count of one. The gene calls are TRBV19 and TRBJ2-5; no clear D. The germline V gene encodes CDR1 LNHDA and CDR2 SQIVND (reference sequence). The length of the CDR3 is 13 residues. V dropped 5 bases and J dropped 4 bases, with 11 bases sitting between them. CDR3: CASSPSDGETQYF. CDR3 sequence (DNA): TGTGCCAGTAGTCCGTCGGACGGAGAGACCCAGTACTTC.

The chain uses TRBV7-9 and TRBJ2-1; D is unresolved. Deletions cut 6 bases from V and 4 bases from J, with 16 bases between. Germline loops: CDR1 SEHNR, CDR2 FQNEAQ (reference sequence). CDR3 length: 15 amino acids. CDR3: CASSPLAFSYNEQFF. DNA for the CDR3: TGTGCCAGCAGTCCTTTAGCATTTTCTTACAATGAGCAGTTCTTC.

The chain uses TRBV5-1 and TRBJ2-7; 8 bases are a match to TRBD2. V was clipped by 7 bases and J by 7 bases; unmatched bases: 16. Germline V lookup: CDR1 SGHRS, CDR2 YFSETQ. There are 15 residues in the CDR3. CDR3 loop: CASYEGAGENGEQYF. As DNA, the CDR3 is TGCGCCAGCTACGAGGGAGCGGGAGAGAATGGAGAGCAGTACTTC.

V and J are TRBV2 and TRBJ1-2; D ambiguous. The germline CDR1 and CDR2 sequences are SNHLY and FYNNEI. The CDR3 runs 13 residues. The V end lost 6 bases, the J end lost 2 bases, and 10 bases lay between the germline ends. CDR3 sequence: CASRNERNYGYTF. In nucleotides, the CDR3 is TGTGCCAGCAGGAATGAGAGGAACTATGGCTACACCTTC.

The chain combines TRBV11-2 with TRBJ2-7, with D perhaps matching TRBD1 (6 bases). CDR3 length: 16 amino acids. The ends were cut back, 4 bases at V and 2 bases at J, with 18 bases in the middle. Germline CDR1 and CDR2: SGHAT and FQNNGV. DNA for the CDR3: TGTGCCAGCAGCTGGGGTGGGCAGGGGAAGACCTACGAGCAGTACTTC. Protein: CASSWGGQGKTYEQYF.

V gene TRBV5-1 combines with J gene TRBJ2-3, with D tentatively TRBD1 (6 bases). Between the trimmed V and J ends, which lost 1 base and 0 bases, there was a span of 9 bases. The CDR3 extends over 15 amino acids. The V gene's germline CDR1 is SGHRS and CDR2 YFSETQ. CDR3 nucleotides: TGCGCCAGCAGCTTGTCGGGACAAAGCACAGATACGCAGTATTTT. This translates into CASSLSGQSTDTQYF. The full variable domain, in which reference TRBV5-1 and TRBJ2-3 provide the parts outside the CDR3, is KAGVTQTPRYLIKTRGQQVTLSCSPISGHRSVSWYQQTPGQGLQFLFEYFSETQRNKGNFPGRFSGRQFSNSRSEMNVSTLELGDSALYLCASSLSGQSTDTQYFGPGTRLTVL.

The chain joins TRBV5-1 to TRBJ1-1; TRBD1 is a possible D gene (5 bases). CDR1 SGHRS and CDR2 YFSETQ come from the germline V gene. CDR3 size: 14 residues. V was clipped by 8 bases and J by 1 base, with 15 bases between them. This CDR3 is CASVAGGSNTEAFF. CDR3 bases: TGCGCCAGTGTCGCCGGGGGTTCGAACACTGAAGCTTTCTTT.

The chain employs TRBV6-5 and TRBJ1-5; D is perhaps TRBD1 (5 bases). Germline loops: CDR1 MNHEY, CDR2 SVGAGI. The V gene lost 5 bases and the J gene lost 6 bases, with 14 bases spanning the gap. The CDR3 consists of 14 residues. CDR3 sequence: CASSTGFRGQPQHF. CDR3 bases: TGTGCCAGCAGTACTGGTTTTAGGGGTCAGCCCCAGCATTTT.

The V and J genes are TRBV11-2 and TRBJ1-1; D uncertain. The CDR3 is 15 residues long. Germline loops: CDR1 SGHAT, CDR2 FQNNGV. Deletions cut 2 bases from V and 0 bases from J, with 10 bases between. CDR3 sequence (DNA): TGTGCCAGCAGCTTATCACGGACGATGAACACTGAAGCTTTCTTT. This encodes CASSLSRTMNTEAFF.

The chain combines TRBV19 with TRBJ1-1; perhaps TRBD1 as D (5 bases). Germline CDR1 reads LNHDA; CDR2 reads SQIVND (reference sequence). V was trimmed by 4 bases and J by 5 bases, leaving 17 bases between them. The CDR3 is made up of 15 amino acids. For the CDR3, the DNA is TGTGCCAGTAGTAGCCCCGAAGGGGCGCGTACTGAAGCTTTCTTT. Translated: CASSSPEGARTEAFF.

The rearrangement links TRBV6-6 to TRBJ2-2; TRBD2 aligns across 9 bases. CDR1 is MNHNY, CDR2 SVGAGI, per germline (reference sequence). Germline trimming cut 4 bases from V and 5 bases from J; bases unmatched to any gene: 8. This CDR3 has 16 amino acids. CDR3 bases: TGTGCCAGCAGTTTGTTAGCGGGAGCGGTGACCGGGGAGCTGTTTTTT. This sequence encodes CASSLLAGAVTGELFF.

The V and J genes are TRBV18 and TRBJ2-3; TRBD2 is a possible D gene (6 bases). V was clipped by 3 bases and J by 0 bases, with 10 bases between them. The germline CDR1 and CDR2 sequences are KGHSH and LQKENI. CDR3 length: 15 residues. The CDR3 region is CASSPGGTSTDTQYF. The CDR3 DNA reads as TGTGCCAGCTCACCTGGCGGGACTAGCACAGATACGCAGTATTTT.